Sequencing of this TCR beta chain was carried out in a study of blood T cells in healthy people across ages. The study's findings and limits: Older individuals had lower TCR beta diversity per million T cells (the decline was roughly linear). A greater number of naive CD4+ cells and higher diversity distinguished long-lived donors from aged donors. Bulk PBMC profiling left naive and antigen-experienced comparisons inconclusive.

V was shortened by 3 bases and J by 7 bases, with 7 bases between the two germline ends. The CDR3 is 12 residues long. Germline CDR1 and CDR2: DFQATT and SNEGSKA (reference sequence). The second PCR ran about 6 to 11 cycles with a sample-barcoded 5' primer and J-beta primers. TCRdb analysed the 5' RACE reads with MiXCR anew, one entry per CDR3 protein. The sample includes about 1.8 million distinct CDR3 sequences, less than 50% seen only once; the top ten take more than 2%. On this clonotype itself: Its specificity is unknown.

Sequencing was carried out using blood. The chain carries TRBV20-1 and TRBJ1-6, with D uncertain. The sequence was obtained from a woman aged 40 to 50 in good health. CDR3 nucleotides: TGCAGTGCTAGCGACTCGAATTCACCCCTCCACTTT. Protein: CSASDSNSPLHF.